This T cell receptor (beta chain) was documented in a study of Ad26.COV2.S vaccination and SARS-CoV-2 variants. This clone was counted a single time. Its antigen is still unknown. Other DNA variants within this sample encode the same CDR3. Study-wide findings and caveats: After vaccination, substantial breadth of spike-specific CD8+ and CD4+ responses was reported.

Sample treatment: roughly 20 received Ad26.COV2.S at low or high dose, single or two shots; five or six received placebo; per-sample allocation not given. Day 63 after the first vaccine or placebo injection was the time point for sampling. Method: immunoSEQ multiplex PCR; TCRdb's copy keeps in-frame clones and lacks some. The table has hundreds of thousands of clones, roughly 84% seen once. Germline CDR1 SGHKS, CDR2 YYEKEE (reference sequence). There are 14 residues in the CDR3. V lost 0 bases to trimming and J lost 6 bases; unmatched junction nucleotides: 2. The sample in question was peripheral blood, obtained in a trial of Ad26.COV2.S vaccine versus placebo. The genes are TRBV5-5 and TRBJ1-1; 10 nucleotides match TRBD1. This receptor was obtained from a person aged 18-65 years who received the Ad26.COV2.S COVID-19 vaccine or a placebo. The CDR3 is CASSLGDRGPEAFF. CDR3 DNA sequence: TGTGCCAGCAGCTTGGGGGACAGGGGTCCTGAAGCTTTCTTT.